A single count supports the clone carrying this T cell receptor beta chain. These data belong to a study of tumor-infiltrating lymphocytes in localized non-small cell lung cancer. TCRdb keeps only in-frame clones here, not all; method: immunoSEQ multiplex PCR. Among 21,000 or so clones listed, roughly 66% were seen once. The source of this sequence is a human donor with non-small cell lung cancer. The sequencing input was lung tumor tissue.

The CDR3 bases are TGCGCCAGCAGCTTGGTACCTAGCGGGGGGCCCACAGATACGCAGTATTTT. It specifies CASSLVPSGGPTDTQYF. The chain has TRBV5-1 and TRBJ2-3, with 11 bases fitting TRBD2. The CDR3 contains 17 residues. The V and J ends lost 0 bases and 2 bases, in that order; junction bases with no gene match: 5. From germline, CDR1 is SGHRS and CDR2 YFSETQ.